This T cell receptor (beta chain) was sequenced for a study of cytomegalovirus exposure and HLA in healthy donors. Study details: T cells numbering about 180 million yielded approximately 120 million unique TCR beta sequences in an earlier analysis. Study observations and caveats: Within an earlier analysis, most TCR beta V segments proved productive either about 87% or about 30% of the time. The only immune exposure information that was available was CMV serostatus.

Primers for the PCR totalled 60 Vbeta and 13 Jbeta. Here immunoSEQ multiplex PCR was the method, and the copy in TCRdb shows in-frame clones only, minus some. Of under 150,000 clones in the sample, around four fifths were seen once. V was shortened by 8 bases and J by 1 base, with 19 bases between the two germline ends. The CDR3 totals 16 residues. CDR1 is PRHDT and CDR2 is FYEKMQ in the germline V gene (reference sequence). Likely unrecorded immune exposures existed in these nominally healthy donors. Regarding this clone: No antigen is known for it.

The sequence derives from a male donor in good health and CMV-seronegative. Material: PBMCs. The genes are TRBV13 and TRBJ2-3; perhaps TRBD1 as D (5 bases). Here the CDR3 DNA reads TGTGCCAGCCATCCCCTTCGGGCAGGGCGCACAGATACGCAGTATTTT. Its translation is CASHPLRAGRTDTQYF.